Presented here are 5 T cell receptor beta chains from one specimen sequenced in a study of blood T cells in healthy people across ages. A second about 6 to 12 cycle PCR used barcoded and J-beta primers. TCRdb re-called the 5' RACE reads with MiXCR, one entry per CDR3 protein. The profile shows roughly 1,300,000 distinct CDR3 sequences, 45% to 70% of them singletons. Sequences were obtained from blood. The receptors shown here come from a man aged 18-30 years in good health.

V gene TRBV4-2 combines with J gene TRBJ2-7; D is perhaps TRBD1 or TRBD2 (5 bases each). Germline V gives CDR1 LGHNA, CDR2 YNFKEQ. The CDR3 loop spans 17 amino acids. V dropped 4 bases and J dropped 0 bases, with 19 bases sitting between them. The CDR3 reads CASSLGTAGGSSYEQYF. In DNA form, the CDR3 reads TGTGCCAGCAGCCTAGGGACCGCTGGTGGGAGCTCCTACGAGCAGTACTTC.

The V call is TRBV4-2, the J call TRBJ2-1; TRBD2 matches at 9 bases. Trimming at V came to 4 bases and at J to 6 bases, leaving 7 bases not matched to a gene. Germline values: CDR1 LGHNA, CDR2 YNFKEQ. CDR3 size: 15 residues. CDR3 residues: CASSPQRGDGNEQFF. CDR3 nucleotide sequence: TGTGCCAGCAGCCCTCAGCGGGGGGACGGCAATGAGCAGTTCTTC.

The J gene is TRBJ2-7, the V gene TRBV6-6, with D uncertain. The end of the DNA aligns better with TRBJ2-5, so the J call may be wrong. The germline gives CDR1 MNHNY, CDR2 SVGAGI (reference sequence). CDR3 length: 14 amino acids. The CDR3 region has the DNA TGTGCCAGCAGCAGCCAAACATGGGATCAGACCCAGTACTTC. Encoded protein: CASSSQTWDQTQYF.

The rearrangement links TRBV3-1 to TRBJ1-2; TRBD1 agrees at 9 bases. The junction had 7 bases not matched to a gene; V was cut back by 0 bases and J by 8 bases. The germline CDR1 and CDR2 sequences are LGHDT and YNNKEL (reference sequence). The CDR3 sequence is 15 residues long. For the CDR3, the DNA is TGTGCCAGCAGCCAAGACGGGACAGGGTTCGGCGGCTACACCTTC. Amino acid sequence: CASSQDGTGFGGYTF.

This clonotype was picked up one time. This CDR3 reads CAIRPGVRDTQYF. DNA of the CDR3: TGTGCCATCAGGCCTGGGGTCCGAGATACGCAGTATTTT. V is TRBV10-3 and J is TRBJ2-3; D remains ambiguous. The CDR3 is 13 residues long. V was clipped by 6 bases and J by 5 bases, with 12 bases between them. Germline V CDR1 and CDR2: ENHRY, SYGVKD.